This TCR beta chain stems from a study of T cells in Graves' hyperthyroidism and ophthalmopathy. Notes on the study in general: Researchers found most expanded thyroid clonotypes above 0.001 in blood as well.

Authors of the study amplified TCR beta CDR3 regions from RNA transcripts. The study used the HTBI primer set for a first-round RT-PCR of the TCR CDR3. Using its own MiXCR run on the multiplex PCR reads, TCRdb lists one record per CDR3 protein. The sample holds around 700,000 distinct CDR3 sequences; about a third are singletons and the top ten take around 32%. Note on this clonotype: Its antigen is still unknown. Just one base apart from a much larger clone, this may be a read error.

This CDR3 region has 13 residues. Trimming pared 11 bases from V and 0 bases from J, leaving 13 bases between. Germline CDR1 reads WNHNN; CDR2 reads SYGVQD (reference sequence). The chain is built from TRBV10-1 and TRBJ1-1; D is ambiguous. The sequence was obtained from a woman in her thirties or forties with Graves' hyperthyroidism. The specimen was blood. The CDR3 bases are TGCGCCCGCCTTAAAGAAATGAACACTGAAGCTTTCTTT. This translates into CARLKEMNTEAFF.